The 4 T cell receptor beta chains given below trace back to one sample, sequenced in a study of persistence of HIV-infected CD4 T cells. These receptors lack a known antigen. An overlapping HIV-1 Gag peptide pool stimulated these cells at 1 ug/peptide/mL. CD40L-negative CD69-negative CD45RO-high memory CD4+ T cells were sorted as populations depleted of antigen-responding cells. Sequencing used immunoSEQ version 4 in survey mode. Clones were read by immunoSEQ multiplex PCR, and TCRdb kept only the in-frame ones, dropping some. Here the sample spans approximately 35,000 clones, 82% being singletons. The sequenced sample was cultured CD4+ T cells from PBMCs, obtained from a patient who received antiretroviral therapy. Every receptor here comes from an adult with HIV. The donor label of this sample is uncertain.

The rearrangement joins TRBV6-5 to TRBJ2-2, with D hard to call. CDR3 size: 14 residues. Trimming stripped 4 bases from V and 4 bases from J, with 10 bases between. The V gene's germline CDR1 is MNHEY and CDR2 SVGAGI. CDR3 sequence reads: CASSSPQRTGELFF. The DNA of the CDR3 is TGTGCCAGCAGTTCCCCCCAGCGCACCGGGGAGCTGTTTTTT.

The V call is TRBV30, the J call TRBJ2-1, with unresolved D. The CDR3 loop spans 13 amino acids. Germline loops: CDR1 GTSNPN, CDR2 SVGIG (reference sequence). The ends were cut back, 2 bases at V and 6 bases at J, with 11 bases in the middle. CDR3 protein: CAWSLIPGNEQFF. The CDR3, as DNA: TGTGCCTGGAGTCTTATCCCGGGCAATGAGCAGTTCTTC.

The V call is TRBV3-1 (or the pseudogene TRBV3-2), the J call TRBJ2-5, with D hard to call. Deletions cut 9 bases from V and 4 bases from J, with 21 bases between. CDR1 is LGHDT and CDR2 is YNNKEL in the germline V gene (reference sequence). CDR3 length equals 15 residues. The CDR3, as DNA: TGTGCCAGTCAAGGTGGAGTAGACCTTCGAGAGACCCAGTACTTC. It translates to CASQGGVDLRETQYF.

The chain combines TRBV3-1 (or the pseudogene TRBV3-2) with TRBJ2-1; weak D call: TRBD1 (6 bases). Trimming shortened V by 3 bases and J by 1 base, and 7 bases separated the two germline ends. The CDR3 consists of 14 residues. CDR1 is LGHDT and CDR2 is YNNKEL in the germline V gene (reference sequence). CDR3 amino acids: CASSHRGSYNEQFF. Here the CDR3 DNA reads TGTGCCAGCAGCCACAGGGGTTCCTACAATGAGCAGTTCTTC.